This T cell receptor beta chain was found in a study of blood T cell repertoires in COVID-19. Study-level background: PBMCs, B-cell-depleted T cells, or T cells provided the cDNA or gDNA that made up the material.

The CDR3 length is 12 residues. With 4 bases clipped from V and 8 bases from J, the junction kept 2 bases outside the gene matches. From germline, CDR1 is SGHRS and CDR2 YFSETQ. TCRdb's copy holds only in-frame clones and misses some; the assay was immunoSEQ multiplex PCR. Of about 250,000 clones in the sample, about 86% were seen once. Residents of 24 US areas, aged about 18 to 95 years, made up the participants. The sequence was obtained from a man aged 50 or older who had recovered from COVID-19. The chain uses TRBV5-1 and TRBJ1-2, with TRBD1 identical over 10 bases. The source material was PBMCs or T cells enriched from blood (not recorded which). This chain's CDR3 is CASSGTGEGYTF. The CDR3 bases are TGCGCCAGCAGCGGGACAGGGGAGGGCTACACCTTC.